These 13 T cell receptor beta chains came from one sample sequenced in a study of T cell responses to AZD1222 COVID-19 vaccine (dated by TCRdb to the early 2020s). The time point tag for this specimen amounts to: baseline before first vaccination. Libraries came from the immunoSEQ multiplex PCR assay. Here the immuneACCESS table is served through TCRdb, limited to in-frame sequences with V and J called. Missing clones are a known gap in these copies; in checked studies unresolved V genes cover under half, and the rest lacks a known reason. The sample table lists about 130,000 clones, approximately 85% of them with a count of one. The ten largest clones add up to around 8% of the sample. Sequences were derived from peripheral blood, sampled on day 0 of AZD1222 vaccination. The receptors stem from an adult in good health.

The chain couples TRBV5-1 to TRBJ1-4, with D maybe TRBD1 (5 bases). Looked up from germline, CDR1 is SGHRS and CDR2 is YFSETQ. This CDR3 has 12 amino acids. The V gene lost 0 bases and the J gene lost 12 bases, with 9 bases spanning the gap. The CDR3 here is CASSLEGVELFF. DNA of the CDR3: TGCGCCAGCAGCTTGGAAGGGGTGGAACTGTTTTTT.

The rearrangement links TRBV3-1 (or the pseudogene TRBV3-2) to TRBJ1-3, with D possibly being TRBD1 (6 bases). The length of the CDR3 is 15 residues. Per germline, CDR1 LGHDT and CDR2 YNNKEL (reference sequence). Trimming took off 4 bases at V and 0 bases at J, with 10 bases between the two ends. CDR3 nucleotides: TGTGCCAGCAGCCCAGTAGGGGGCTCTGGAAACACCATATATTTT. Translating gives CASSPVGGSGNTIYF.

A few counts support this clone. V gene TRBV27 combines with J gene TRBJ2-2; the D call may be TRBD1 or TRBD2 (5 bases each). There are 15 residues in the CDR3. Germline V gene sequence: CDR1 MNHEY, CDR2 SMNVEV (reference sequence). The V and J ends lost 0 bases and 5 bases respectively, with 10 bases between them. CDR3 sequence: CASSLSGDLTGELFF. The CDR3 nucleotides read TGTGCCAGCAGTTTATCGGGGGATTTGACCGGGGAGCTGTTTTTT.

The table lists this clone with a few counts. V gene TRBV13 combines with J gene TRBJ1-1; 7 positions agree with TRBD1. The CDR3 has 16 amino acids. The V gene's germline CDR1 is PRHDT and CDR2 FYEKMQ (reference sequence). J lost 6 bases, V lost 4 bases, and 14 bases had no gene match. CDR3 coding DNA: TGTGCCAGCAGCTACCCGGGACAGTATGAACCACCTGAAGCTTTCTTT. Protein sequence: CASSYPGQYEPPEAFF.

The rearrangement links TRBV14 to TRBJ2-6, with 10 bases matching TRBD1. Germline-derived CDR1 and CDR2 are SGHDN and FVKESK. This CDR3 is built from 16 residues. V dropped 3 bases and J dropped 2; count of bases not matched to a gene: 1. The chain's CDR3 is CASSQGQGTGANVLTF. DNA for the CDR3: TGTGCCAGCAGCCAGGGACAGGGGACTGGGGCCAACGTCCTGACTTTC.

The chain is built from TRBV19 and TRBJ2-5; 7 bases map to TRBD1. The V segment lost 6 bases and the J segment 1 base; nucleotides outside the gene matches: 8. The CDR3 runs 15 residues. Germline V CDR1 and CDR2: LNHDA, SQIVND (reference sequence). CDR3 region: CASSRAGQVQETQYF. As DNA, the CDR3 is TGTGCCAGTAGCCGAGCCGGACAGGTCCAAGAGACCCAGTACTTC.

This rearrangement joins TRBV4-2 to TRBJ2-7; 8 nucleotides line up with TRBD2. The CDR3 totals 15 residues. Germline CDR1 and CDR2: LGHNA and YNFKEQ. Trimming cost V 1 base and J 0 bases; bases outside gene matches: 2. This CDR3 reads CASSQGLALSYEQYF. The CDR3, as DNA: TGTGCCAGCAGCCAAGGACTAGCGCTCTCCTACGAGCAGTACTTC.

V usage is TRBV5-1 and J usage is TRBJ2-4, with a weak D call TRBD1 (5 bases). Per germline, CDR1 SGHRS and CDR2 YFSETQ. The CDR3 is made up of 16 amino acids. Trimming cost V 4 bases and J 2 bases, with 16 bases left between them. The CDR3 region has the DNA TGCGCCAGCAGCGAGCAGGCAGGGCTAACCAAAAACATTCAGTACTTC. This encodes CASSEQAGLTKNIQYF.

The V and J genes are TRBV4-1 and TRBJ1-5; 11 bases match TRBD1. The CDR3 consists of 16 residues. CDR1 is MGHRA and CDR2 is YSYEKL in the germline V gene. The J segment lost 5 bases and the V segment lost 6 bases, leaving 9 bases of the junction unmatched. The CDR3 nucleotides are TGCGCCAGCAGGGGACAGGGGGAAGGGGGCGATCAGCCCCAGCATTTT. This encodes CASRGQGEGGDQPQHF.

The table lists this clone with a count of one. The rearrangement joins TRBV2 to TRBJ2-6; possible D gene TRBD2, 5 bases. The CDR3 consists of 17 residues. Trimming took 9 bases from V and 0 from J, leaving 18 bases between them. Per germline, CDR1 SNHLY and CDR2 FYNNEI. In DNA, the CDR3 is TGTGCCAGAATCCGGGATCACTCTCTCTCTGGGGCCAACGTCCTGACTTTC. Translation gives CARIRDHSLSGANVLTF.

The chain's CDR3 is CAISGAGNSPLHF. In DNA form, the CDR3 reads TGTGCCATCAGTGGGGCAGGCAATTCACCCCTCCACTTT. The rearrangement joins TRBV10-3 to TRBJ1-6; D is unclear. Germline lookup yields CDR1 ENHRY and CDR2 SYGVKD. V shed 4 bases and J shed 7 bases, with 8 bases lying between them. CDR3 length equals 13 residues.

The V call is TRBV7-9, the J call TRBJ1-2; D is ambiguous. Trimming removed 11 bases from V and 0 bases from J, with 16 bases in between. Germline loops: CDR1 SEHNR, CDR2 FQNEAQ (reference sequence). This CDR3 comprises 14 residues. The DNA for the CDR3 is TGTGCCGGCCAGTCGCTGGAGGCTAACTATGGCTACACCTTC. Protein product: CAGQSLEANYGYTF.

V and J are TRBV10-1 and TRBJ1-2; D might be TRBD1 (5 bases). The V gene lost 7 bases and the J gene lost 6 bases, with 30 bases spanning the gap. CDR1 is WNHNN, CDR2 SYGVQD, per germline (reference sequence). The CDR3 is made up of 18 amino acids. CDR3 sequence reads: CASTAGRGFHIWTDGYTF. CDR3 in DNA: TGCGCCAGCACCGCCGGGAGGGGTTTTCATATTTGGACGGATGGCTACACCTTC.